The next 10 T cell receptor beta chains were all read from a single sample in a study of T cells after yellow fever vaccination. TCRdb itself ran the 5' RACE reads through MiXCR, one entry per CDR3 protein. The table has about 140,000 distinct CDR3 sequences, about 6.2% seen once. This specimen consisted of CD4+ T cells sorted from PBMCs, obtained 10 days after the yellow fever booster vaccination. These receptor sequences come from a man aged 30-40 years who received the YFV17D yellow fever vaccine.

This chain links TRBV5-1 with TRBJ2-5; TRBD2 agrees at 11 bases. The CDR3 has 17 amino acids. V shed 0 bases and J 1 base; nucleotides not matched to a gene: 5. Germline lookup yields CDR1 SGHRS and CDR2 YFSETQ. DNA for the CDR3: TGCGCCAGCAGCTTGGGGGGGACTAGCGGAAGCCAAGAGACCCAGTACTTC. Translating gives CASSLGGTSGSQETQYF.

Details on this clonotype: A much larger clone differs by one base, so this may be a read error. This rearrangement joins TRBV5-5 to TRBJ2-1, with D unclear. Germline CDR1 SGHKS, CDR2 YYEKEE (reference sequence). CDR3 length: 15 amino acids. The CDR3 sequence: CACSLAPVSYNEQFF. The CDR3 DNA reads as TGTGCCTGCAGCTTGGCCCCAGTCTCCTACAATGAGCAGTTCTTC.

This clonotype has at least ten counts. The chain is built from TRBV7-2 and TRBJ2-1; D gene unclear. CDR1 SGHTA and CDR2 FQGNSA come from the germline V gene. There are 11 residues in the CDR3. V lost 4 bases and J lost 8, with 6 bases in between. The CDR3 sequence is CASSWWDEQFF. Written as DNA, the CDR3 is TGTGCCAGCAGCTGGTGGGATGAGCAGTTCTTC.

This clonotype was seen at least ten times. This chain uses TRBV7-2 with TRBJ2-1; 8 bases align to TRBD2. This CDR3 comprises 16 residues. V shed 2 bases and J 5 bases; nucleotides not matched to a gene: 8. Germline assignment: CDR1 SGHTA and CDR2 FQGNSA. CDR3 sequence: CASSLIGLAGNNEQFF. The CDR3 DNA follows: TGTGCCAGCAGCTTAATTGGGCTAGCGGGCAACAATGAGCAGTTCTTC.

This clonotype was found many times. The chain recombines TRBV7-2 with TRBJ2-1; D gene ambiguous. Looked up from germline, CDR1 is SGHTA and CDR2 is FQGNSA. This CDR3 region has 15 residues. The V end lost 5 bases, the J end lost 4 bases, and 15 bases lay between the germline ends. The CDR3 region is CASSASRSAYNEQFF. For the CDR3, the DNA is TGTGCCAGCAGCGCTTCGCGGTCGGCTTACAATGAGCAGTTCTTC. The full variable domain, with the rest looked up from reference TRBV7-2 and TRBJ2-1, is GAGVSQSPSNKVTEKGKDVELRCDPISGHTALYWYRQSLGQGLEFLIYFQGNSAPDKSGLPSDRFSAERTGGSVSTLTIQRTQQEDSAVYLCASSASRSAYNEQFFGPGTRLTVL.

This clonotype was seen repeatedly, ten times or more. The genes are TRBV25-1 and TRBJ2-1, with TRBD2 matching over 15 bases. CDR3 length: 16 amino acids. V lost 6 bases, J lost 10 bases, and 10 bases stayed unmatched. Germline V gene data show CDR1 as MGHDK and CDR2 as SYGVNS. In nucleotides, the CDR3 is TGTGCCAGCAGGGCCGGGACTAGCGGGAGGTATGGCGAGCAGTTCTTC. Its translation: CASRAGTSGRYGEQFF.

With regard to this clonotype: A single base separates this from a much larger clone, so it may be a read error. For the CDR3, the DNA is TGTGCCAGCTCATGGAGGTCGGACAGGGGGCGTAGCGGGAGCGACGAGCAGTACTTC. Amino acid sequence: CASSWRSDRGRSGSDEQYF. The chain employs TRBV18 and TRBJ2-7; 11 bases are a match to TRBD1. The CDR3 extends over 19 amino acids. J gave up 5 bases and V 5 bases, and 20 bases lay outside the gene matches. The germline V gene encodes CDR1 KGHSH and CDR2 LQKENI.

The CDR3 DNA is TGCAGTGCTAGAGAGTCGGGCAGGGCGGGACTAGCGGGAGCTGCCGGGGAGCTGTTTTTT. Protein sequence: CSARESGRAGLAGAAGELFF. This chain joins TRBV20-1 and TRBJ2-2, with 14 bases identical to TRBD2. The CDR3 is 20 amino acids. V shed 0 bases and J 6 bases; nucleotides not matched to a gene: 15. The germline V gene encodes CDR1 DFQATT and CDR2 SNEGSKA (reference sequence).

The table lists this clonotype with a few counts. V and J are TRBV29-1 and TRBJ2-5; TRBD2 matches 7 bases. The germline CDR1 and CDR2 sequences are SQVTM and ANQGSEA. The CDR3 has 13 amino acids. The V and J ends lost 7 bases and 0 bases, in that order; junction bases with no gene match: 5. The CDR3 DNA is TGCAGCGCTTCGGGAGGTAACCAAGAGACCCAGTACTTC. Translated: CSASGGNQETQYF.

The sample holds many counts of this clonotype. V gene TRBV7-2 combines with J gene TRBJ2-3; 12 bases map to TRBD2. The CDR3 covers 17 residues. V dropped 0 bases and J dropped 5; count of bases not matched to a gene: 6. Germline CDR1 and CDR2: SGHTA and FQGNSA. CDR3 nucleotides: TGTGCCAGCAGCTTAGCCCCCCTAGCGGGAGGGGTAGATACGCAGTATTTT. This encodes CASSLAPLAGGVDTQYF.